The T cell receptor (beta chain) described here comes from a study of T cells in Graves' hyperthyroidism and ophthalmopathy. As for the study in general: Before treatment of any kind, peripheral blood was taken at initial diagnosis.

Recently diagnosed hyperthyroidism of less than 2 months' duration affected patients aged 18 to 65. There were TCR beta CDR3 regions amplified from RNA transcripts. First-round RT-PCR of the TCR CDR3 relied on the HTBI primer set. TCRdb reprocessed the multiplex PCR reads with MiXCR, giving one entry per CDR3 protein. The table shows about 340,000 distinct CDR3 sequences, with about 18% occurring only once. Trimming cost V 4 bases and J 2 bases; bases outside gene matches: 3. The V gene's germline CDR1 is SGHTS and CDR2 YDEGEE. This CDR3 is 15 amino acids long. The receptor was derived from a woman aged 50 to 65 with Graves' hyperthyroidism. The source material was blood. V is TRBV5-8 and J is TRBJ2-6, with TRBD1 identical over 7 bases. CDR3 region: CASSPDRAGANVLTF. CDR3 DNA: TGTGCCAGCAGCCCAGACAGGGCTGGGGCCAACGTCCTGACTTTC.